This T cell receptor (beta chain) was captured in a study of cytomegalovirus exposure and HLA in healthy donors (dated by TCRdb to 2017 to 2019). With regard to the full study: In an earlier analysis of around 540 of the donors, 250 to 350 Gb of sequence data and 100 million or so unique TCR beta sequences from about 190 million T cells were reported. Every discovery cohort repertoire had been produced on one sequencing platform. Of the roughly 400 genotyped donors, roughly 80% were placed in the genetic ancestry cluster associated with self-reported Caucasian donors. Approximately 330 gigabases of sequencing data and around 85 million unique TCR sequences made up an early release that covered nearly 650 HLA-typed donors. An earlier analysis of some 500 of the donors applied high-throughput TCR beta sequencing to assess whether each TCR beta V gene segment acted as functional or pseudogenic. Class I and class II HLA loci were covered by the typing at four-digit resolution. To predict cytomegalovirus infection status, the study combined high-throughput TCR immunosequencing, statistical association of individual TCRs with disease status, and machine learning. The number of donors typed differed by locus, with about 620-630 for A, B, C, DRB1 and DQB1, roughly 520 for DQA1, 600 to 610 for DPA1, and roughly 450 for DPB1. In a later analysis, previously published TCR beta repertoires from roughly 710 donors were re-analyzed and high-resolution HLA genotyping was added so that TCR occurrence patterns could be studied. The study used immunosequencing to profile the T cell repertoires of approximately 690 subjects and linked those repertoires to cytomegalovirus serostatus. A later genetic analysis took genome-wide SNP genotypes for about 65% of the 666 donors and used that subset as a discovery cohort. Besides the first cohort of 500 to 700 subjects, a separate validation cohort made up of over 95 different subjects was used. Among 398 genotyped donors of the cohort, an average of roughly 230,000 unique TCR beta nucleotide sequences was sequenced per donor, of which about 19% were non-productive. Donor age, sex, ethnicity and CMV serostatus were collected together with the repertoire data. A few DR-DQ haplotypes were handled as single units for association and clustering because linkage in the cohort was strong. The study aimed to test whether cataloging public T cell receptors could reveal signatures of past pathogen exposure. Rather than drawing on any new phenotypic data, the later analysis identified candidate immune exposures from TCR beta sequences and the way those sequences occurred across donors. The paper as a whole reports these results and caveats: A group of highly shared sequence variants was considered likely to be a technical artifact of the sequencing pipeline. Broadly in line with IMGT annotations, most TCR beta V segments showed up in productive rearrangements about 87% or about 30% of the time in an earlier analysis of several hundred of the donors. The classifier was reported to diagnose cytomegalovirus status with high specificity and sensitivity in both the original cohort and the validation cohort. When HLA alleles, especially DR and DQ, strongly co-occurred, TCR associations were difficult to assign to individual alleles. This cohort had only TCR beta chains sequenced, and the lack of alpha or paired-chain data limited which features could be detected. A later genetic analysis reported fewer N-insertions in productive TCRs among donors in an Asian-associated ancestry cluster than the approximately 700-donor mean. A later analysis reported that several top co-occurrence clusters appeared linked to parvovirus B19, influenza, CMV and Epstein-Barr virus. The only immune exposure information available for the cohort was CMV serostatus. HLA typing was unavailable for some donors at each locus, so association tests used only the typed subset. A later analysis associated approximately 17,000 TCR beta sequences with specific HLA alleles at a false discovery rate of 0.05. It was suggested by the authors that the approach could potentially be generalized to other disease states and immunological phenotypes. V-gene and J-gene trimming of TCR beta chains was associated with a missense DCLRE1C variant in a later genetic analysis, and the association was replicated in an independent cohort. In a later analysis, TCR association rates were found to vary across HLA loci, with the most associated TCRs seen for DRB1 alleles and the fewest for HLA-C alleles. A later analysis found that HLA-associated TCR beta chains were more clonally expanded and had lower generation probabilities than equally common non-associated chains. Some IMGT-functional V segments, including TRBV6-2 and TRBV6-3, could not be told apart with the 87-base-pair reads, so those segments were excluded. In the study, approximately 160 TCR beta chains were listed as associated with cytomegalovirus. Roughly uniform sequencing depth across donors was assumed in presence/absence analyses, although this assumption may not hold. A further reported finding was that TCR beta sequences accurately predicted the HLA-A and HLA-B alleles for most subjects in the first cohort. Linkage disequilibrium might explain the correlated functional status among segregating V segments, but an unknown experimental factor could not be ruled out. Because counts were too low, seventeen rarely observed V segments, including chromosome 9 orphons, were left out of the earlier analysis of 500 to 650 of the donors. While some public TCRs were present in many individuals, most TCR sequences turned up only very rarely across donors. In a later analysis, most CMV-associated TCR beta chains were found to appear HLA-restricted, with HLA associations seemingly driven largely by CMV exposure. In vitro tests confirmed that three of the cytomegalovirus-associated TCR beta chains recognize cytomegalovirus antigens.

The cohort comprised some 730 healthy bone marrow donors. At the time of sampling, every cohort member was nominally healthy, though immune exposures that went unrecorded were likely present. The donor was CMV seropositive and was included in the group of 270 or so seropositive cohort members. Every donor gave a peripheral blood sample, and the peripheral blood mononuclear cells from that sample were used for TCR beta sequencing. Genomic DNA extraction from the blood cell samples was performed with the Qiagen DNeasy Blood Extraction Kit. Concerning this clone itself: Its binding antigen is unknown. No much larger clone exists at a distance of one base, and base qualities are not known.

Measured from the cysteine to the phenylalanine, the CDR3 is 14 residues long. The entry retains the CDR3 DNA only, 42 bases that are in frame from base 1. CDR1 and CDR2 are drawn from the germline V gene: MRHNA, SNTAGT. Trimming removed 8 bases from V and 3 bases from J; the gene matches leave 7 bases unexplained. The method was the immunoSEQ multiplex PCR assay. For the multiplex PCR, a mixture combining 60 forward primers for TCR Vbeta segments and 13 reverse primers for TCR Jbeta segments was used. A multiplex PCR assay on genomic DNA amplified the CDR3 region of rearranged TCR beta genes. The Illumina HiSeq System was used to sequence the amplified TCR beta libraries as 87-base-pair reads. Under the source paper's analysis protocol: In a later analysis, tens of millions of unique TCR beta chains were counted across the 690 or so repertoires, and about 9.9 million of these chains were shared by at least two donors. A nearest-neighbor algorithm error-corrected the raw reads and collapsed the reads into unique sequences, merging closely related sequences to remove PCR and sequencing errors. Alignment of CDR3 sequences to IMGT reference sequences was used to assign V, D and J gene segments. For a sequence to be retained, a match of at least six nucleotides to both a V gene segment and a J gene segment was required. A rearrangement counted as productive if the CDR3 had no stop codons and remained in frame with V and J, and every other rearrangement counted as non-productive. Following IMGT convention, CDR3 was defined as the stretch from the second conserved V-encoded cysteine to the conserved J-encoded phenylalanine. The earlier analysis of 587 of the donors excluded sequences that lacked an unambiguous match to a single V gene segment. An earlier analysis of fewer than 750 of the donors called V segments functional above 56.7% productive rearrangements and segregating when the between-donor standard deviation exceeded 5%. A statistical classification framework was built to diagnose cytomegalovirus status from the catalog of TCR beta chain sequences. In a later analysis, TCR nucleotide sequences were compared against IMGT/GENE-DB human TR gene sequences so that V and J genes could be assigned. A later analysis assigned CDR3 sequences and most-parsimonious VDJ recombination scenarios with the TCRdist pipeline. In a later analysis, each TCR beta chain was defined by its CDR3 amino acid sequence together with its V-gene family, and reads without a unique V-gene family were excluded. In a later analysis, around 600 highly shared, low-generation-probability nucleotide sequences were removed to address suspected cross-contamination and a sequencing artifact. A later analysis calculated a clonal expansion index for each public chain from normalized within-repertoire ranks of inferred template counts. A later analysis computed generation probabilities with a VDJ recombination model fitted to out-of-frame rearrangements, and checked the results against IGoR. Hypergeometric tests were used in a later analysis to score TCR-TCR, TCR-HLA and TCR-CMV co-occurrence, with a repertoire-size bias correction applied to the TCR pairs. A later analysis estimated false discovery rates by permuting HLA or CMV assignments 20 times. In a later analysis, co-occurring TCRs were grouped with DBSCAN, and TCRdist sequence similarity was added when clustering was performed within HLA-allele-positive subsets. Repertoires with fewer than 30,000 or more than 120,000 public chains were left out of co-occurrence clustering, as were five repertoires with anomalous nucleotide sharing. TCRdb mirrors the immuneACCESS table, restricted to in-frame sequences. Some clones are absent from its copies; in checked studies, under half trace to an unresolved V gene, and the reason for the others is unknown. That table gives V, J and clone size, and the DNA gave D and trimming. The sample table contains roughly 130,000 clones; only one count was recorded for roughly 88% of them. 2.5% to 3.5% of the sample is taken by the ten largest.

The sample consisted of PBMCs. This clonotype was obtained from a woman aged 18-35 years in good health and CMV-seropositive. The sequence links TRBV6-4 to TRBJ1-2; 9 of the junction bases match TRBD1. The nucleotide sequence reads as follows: TGTGCCAGCCCGAGGGGACAGGGTGACTATGGCTACACCTTC. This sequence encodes CASPRGQGDYGYTF.